These T cell receptor beta chains were read from a single sample in a study of identical twins. TCRdb processed the 5' RACE reads anew with MiXCR; each CDR3 protein has one entry. Among some 270,000 distinct CDR3 sequences, around 8% were seen once, and the ten largest hold 3%. These data were likewise used in another study, on yellow fever vaccine responses in identical twins.

The specimen sequenced was CD8+ T cells sorted from blood. These receptors came from a young woman in good health. Each CDR3 is given with its conserved first and last residue. D genes are given only for firm matches. Size is stated for part of the rows, as once, few or many counts, or as a class when the clone is expanded.

V: TRBV7-9
size: .
D: .
J: TRBJ2-6
DNA: TGTGCCAGCAGCCCCAAGAGGCCTGGGGCCAACGTCCTGACTTTC
CDR3: CASSPKRPGANVLTF

V: TRBV6-6
size: many
D: TRBD2
J: TRBJ2-7
DNA: TGTGCCAGCGTTCGGGAGGGCTACGAGCAGTACTTC
CDR3: CASVREGYEQYF

V: TRBV11-3
size: .
D: .
J: TRBJ2-3
DNA: TGTGCCAGCAGCTCGGTAGCGGATACGCAGTATTTT
CDR3: CASSSVADTQYF

V: TRBV2
size: many
D: .
J: TRBJ2-7
DNA: TGTGCCAGCAGTGACTCTGGAGCCTACGAGCAGTACTTC
CDR3: CASSDSGAYEQYF

V: TRBV3-1
size: .
D: .
J: TRBJ2-1
DNA: TGTGCCAGCAGCCAAGAAACCCATCGGCGGGGCAATGAGCAGTTCTTC
CDR3: CASSQETHRRGNEQFF

V: TRBV29-1
size: many
D: .
J: TRBJ2-2
DNA: TGCAGCCTCTTGAACGGGGCCGGGGAGCTGTTTTTT
CDR3: CSLLNGAGELFF

V: TRBV30
size: few
D: .
J: TRBJ2-2
DNA: TGTGCCTCAGACGAACAGGGTTTGGACACCGGGGAGCTGTTTTTT
CDR3: CASDEQGLDTGELFF

V: TRBV5-1
size: many
D: TRBD1
J: TRBJ2-1
DNA: TGCGCCAGCAGCTTCACACAGGGGGCCATAGATGAGCAGTTCTTC
CDR3: CASSFTQGAIDEQFF

V: TRBV20-1
size: few
D: .
J: TRBJ2-5
DNA: TGCAGTTCGCTAGAAACAGAGTACCAAGAGACCCAGTACTTC
CDR3: CSSLETEYQETQYF

V: TRBV9
size: .
D: .
J: TRBJ2-4
DNA: TGTGCCAGCAGCCCCCCGGGGACCCTAGCCAAAAACATTCAGTACTTC
CDR3: CASSPPGTLAKNIQYF

V: TRBV20-1
size: .
D: .
J: TRBJ2-1
DNA: TGCAGTGCTCGGGATATCTACAATGAGCAGTTCTTC
CDR3: CSARDIYNEQFF

V: TRBV7-3
size: few
D: .
J: TRBJ2-7
DNA: TGTGCCAGCAGCTTCAGGGGCGGCAACGAGCAGTACTTC
CDR3: CASSFRGGNEQYF

V: TRBV10-3
size: few
D: TRBD2
J: TRBJ2-7
DNA: TGTGCCATCGGGATCCTAGCGGGAGGTGTCTACGAGCAGTACTTC
CDR3: CAIGILAGGVYEQYF

V: TRBV7-9
size: many
D: TRBD2
J: TRBJ2-1
DNA: TGTGCCAGCAGCGACCTAGCGGACCTATACAATGAGCAGTTCTTC
CDR3: CASSDLADLYNEQFF

V: TRBV7-6
size: .
D: .
J: TRBJ2-7
DNA: TGTGCCAGCAGCTTATCGGAGCGATACGAGCAGTACTTC
CDR3: CASSLSERYEQYF

V: TRBV11-2
size: many
D: .
J: TRBJ2-7
DNA: TGTGCCAGCTCCCCTTTCGGCTTGGAGCAGTACTTC
CDR3: CASSPFGLEQYF

V: TRBV7-2
size: few
D: TRBD2
J: TRBJ2-5
DNA: TGTGCCAGCAGCTTACGAGGAGCGGGAGGAGTCGAGACCCAGTACTTC
CDR3: CASSLRGAGGVETQYF